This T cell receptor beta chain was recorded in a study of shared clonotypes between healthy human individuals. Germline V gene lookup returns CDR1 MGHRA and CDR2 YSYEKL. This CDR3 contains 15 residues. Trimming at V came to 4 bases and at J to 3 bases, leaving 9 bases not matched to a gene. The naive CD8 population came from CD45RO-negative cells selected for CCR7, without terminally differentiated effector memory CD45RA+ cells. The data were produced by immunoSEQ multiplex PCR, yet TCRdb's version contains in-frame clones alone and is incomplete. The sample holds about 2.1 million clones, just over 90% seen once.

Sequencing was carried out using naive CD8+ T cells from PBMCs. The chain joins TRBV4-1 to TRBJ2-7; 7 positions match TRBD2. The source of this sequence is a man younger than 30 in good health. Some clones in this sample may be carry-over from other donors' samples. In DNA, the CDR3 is TGCGCCAGCAGCCTGAGGACTAGGTCGAGCTACGAGCAGTACTTC. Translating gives CASSLRTRSSYEQYF.